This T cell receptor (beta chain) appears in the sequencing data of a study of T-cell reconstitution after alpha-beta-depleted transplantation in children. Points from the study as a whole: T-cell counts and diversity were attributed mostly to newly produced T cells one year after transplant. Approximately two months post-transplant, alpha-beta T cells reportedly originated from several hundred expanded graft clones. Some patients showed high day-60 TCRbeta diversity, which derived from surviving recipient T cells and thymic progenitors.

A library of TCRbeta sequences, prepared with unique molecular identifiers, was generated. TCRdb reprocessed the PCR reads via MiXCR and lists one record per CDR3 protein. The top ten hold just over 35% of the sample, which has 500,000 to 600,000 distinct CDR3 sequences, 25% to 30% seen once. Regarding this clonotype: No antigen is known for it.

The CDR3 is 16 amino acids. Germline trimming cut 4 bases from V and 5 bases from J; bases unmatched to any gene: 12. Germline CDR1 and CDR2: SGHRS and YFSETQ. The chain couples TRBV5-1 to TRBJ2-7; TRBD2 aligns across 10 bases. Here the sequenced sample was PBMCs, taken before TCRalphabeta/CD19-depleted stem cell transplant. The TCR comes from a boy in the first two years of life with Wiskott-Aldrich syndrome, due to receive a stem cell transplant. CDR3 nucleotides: TGCGCCAGCAGCCTATATCTAGCGGGAGACGCCCACGAGCAGTACTTC. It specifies CASSLYLAGDAHEQYF.